These 12 T cell receptor beta chains were sequenced from one sample in a study of T cells in Graves' hyperthyroidism and ophthalmopathy (dated 2019 in TCRdb). Preparation of the library involved multiplex PCR. Sequencing instrument: Illumina HiSeq 2000. The TCR beta CDR3 regions were amplified from the RNA transcripts. A first-round RT-PCR of the TCR CDR3 used the HTBI primer set with the Qiagen OneStep RT-PCR kit. TCRdb applied fastp at Q25 and MiXCR to the public reads, then kept only in-frame beta chains. Every CDR3 protein is listed once, alongside the most common genes and DNA of its rows. The sample table holds fewer than 350,000 distinct CDR3 sequences, of which about an eighth were seen once. Together, the top ten hold 7.8% of the sample. The specimen sequenced was blood. The receptors originated from a young woman with Graves' hyperthyroidism that later progressed to Graves' ophthalmopathy.

The rearrangement links TRBV28 to TRBJ2-7, with 11 bases lining up with TRBD2. There are 18 residues in the CDR3. With 8 bases clipped from V and 0 bases from J, the junction kept 15 bases outside the gene matches. Looked up from germline, CDR1 is MDHEN and CDR2 is SYDVKM. The CDR3 DNA is TGTGCCAGCGCCCCCAGACTAGCGGGACGACCAAGCTCCTACGAGCAGTACTTC. It translates to CASAPRLAGRPSSYEQYF.

This clonotype was detected many times. The V gene is TRBV3-1, the J gene TRBJ2-7; 11 nucleotides agree with TRBD2. CDR3 length: 15 amino acids. Germline CDR1 and CDR2: LGHDT and YNNKEL (reference sequence). Losses at the gene ends were 1 base for V and 7 bases for J; bases not matched to a gene: 6. CDR3: CASSQGTSGLGEQYF. The CDR3 nucleotides read TGTGCCAGCAGCCAAGGGACTAGCGGGCTCGGGGAGCAGTACTTC.

There are a few counts of this clonotype. V usage is TRBV29-1 and J usage is TRBJ2-2, with D hard to call. V was pared by 4 bases and J by 7 bases, with 16 bases between. The CDR3 extends over 14 amino acids. Germline V gives CDR1 SQVTM, CDR2 ANQGSEA. CDR3 region: CSVGIGLPRGELFF. CDR3 in DNA: TGCAGCGTTGGGATCGGCCTCCCGCGCGGGGAGCTGTTTTTT.

The rearrangement joins TRBV29-1 to TRBJ1-2; 9 nucleotides align to TRBD1. CDR3 size: 13 residues. The V gene end was trimmed by 5 bases and the J gene end by 4 bases; junction bases not matched to a gene: 5. The germline CDR1 and CDR2 sequences are SQVTM and ANQGSEA. The CDR3 region is CSVTTGGFYGYTF. Written as DNA, the CDR3 is TGCAGCGTTACGACAGGGGGTTTCTATGGCTACACCTTC.

This clonotype was observed many times. Here the CDR3 reads CASSLGVPQHF. The CDR3 coding sequence is TGTGCCAGCAGTTTAGGAGTCCCCCAGCATTTT. This chain links TRBV12-3 or TRBV12-4 with TRBJ1-5; D is unresolved. The CDR3 loop spans 11 amino acids. V lost 1 base and J 10 bases, leaving 5 bases between the germline ends.

This clonotype was seen many times. The genes are TRBV30 and TRBJ2-6, with D perhaps matching TRBD2 (7 bases). The germline V gene has CDR1 GTSNPN and CDR2 SVGIG (reference sequence). The CDR3 loop spans 15 amino acids. Trimming removed 5 bases at V and 4 bases at J, with 15 bases between. Here the CDR3 DNA reads TGTGCCTGGGGCCGGGGGGCGCACGGGGCCAACGTCCTGACTTTC. It encodes CAWGRGAHGANVLTF.

The CDR3 DNA is TGCAGTGCCCCCGGGCTCCTGACCGGGGAGCTGTTTTTT. This sequence encodes CSAPGLLTGELFF. The chain joins TRBV20-1 to TRBJ2-2; D is unresolved. Deletions cut 6 bases from V and 5 bases from J, with 13 bases between. Germline assignment: CDR1 DFQATT and CDR2 SNEGSKA (reference sequence). This CDR3 has 13 residues.

This chain uses TRBV4-1 with TRBJ1-5, with 7 nucleotides matching TRBD1. Germline loops: CDR1 MGHRA, CDR2 YSYEKL. This CDR3 has 17 amino acids. V lost 1 base, J lost 4 bases, and 10 bases stayed unmatched. CDR3 loop: CASSQVRRTGQNQPQHF. DNA of the CDR3: TGCGCCAGCAGCCAAGTCCGGAGGACAGGACAAAATCAGCCCCAGCATTTT.

V usage is TRBV5-5 and J usage is TRBJ2-1, with 7 bases matching TRBD2. Germline V gene sequence: CDR1 SGHKS, CDR2 YYEKEE (reference sequence). This CDR3 region has 17 residues. Trimming cost V 1 base and J 6 bases; bases outside gene matches: 13. In DNA, the CDR3 is TGTGCCAGCAGCTTGATAAGGACGGGAGGCCTTGGCAATGAGCAGTTCTTC. This gives the protein CASSLIRTGGLGNEQFF.

This clonotype has a count of ten or more. The chain recombines TRBV30 with TRBJ2-7; no definite D call. Germline V gene lookup returns CDR1 GTSNPN and CDR2 SVGIG (reference sequence). Deletions cut 7 bases from V and 4 bases from J, with 8 bases between. The length of the CDR3 is 10 residues. CDR3 nucleotide sequence: TGTGCCTTCGGATCTTACGAGCAGTACTTC. It yields the protein CAFGSYEQYF.

This clonotype was counted ten times or more. V and J are TRBV20-1 and TRBJ2-3; 8 bases are shared with TRBD1. CDR1 DFQATT and CDR2 SNEGSKA come from the germline V gene (reference sequence). This CDR3 spans 14 amino acids. Trimming took 3 bases from V and 5 from J; bases not matched to a gene: 7. As DNA, the CDR3 is TGCAGTGCTAGGGCGGACAGGGTAGGAGATACGCAGTATTTT. It translates to CSARADRVGDTQYF.

This clonotype occurred many times. The V and J genes are TRBV6-1 and TRBJ2-3; no clear D. The CDR3 loop spans 15 amino acids. The germline CDR1 and CDR2 sequences are MNHNS and SASEGT. Between the trimmed V and J ends, which lost 5 bases and 2 bases, there was a span of 14 bases. The CDR3 nucleotides are TGTGCCAGCAGTTCCCCGAGGACCAACACAGATACGCAGTATTTT. Translated, it gives CASSSPRTNTDTQYF.